The rows below give T cell receptor beta chains drawn from one sample of a study of graft-versus-host responses after intestinal transplantation. TCRdb's copy holds only in-frame clones and misses some; the assay was immunoSEQ multiplex PCR. The sample includes about 37,000 clones, roughly 87% of them seen just once. This specimen consisted of ileum tissue, obtained more than 200 days after intestinal transplant. These receptors were collected from a human patient who received an intestinal transplant, so some T cells may come from the graft donor. CDR3s include the opening cysteine and the closing phenylalanine or tryptophan. D genes are given only for firm matches. Only part of the rows carry a size: once, few, many, or a class if the clone is expanded.

V gene	J gene	D gene	clone size	CDR3 protein	CDR3 DNA
TRBV9	TRBJ2-3	-	-	CASTPPTDTQYF	TGTGCCAGCACCCCTCCAACAGATACGCAGTATTTT
TRBV25-1	TRBJ1-4	-	-	CASRETLANEKLFF	TGTGCCAGCAGGGAGACACTGGCTAATGAAAAACTGTTTTTT
TRBV15	TRBJ2-7	-	-	CATSRDRVGLGSYEQYF	TGTGCCACCAGCAGAGATCGAGTGGGGCTCGGGTCCTACGAGCAGTACTTC
TRBV18	TRBJ2-5	-	few	CASSRTDQETQYF	TGTGCCAGCTCACGGACAGATCAAGAGACCCAGTACTTC
TRBV4-1	TRBJ2-3	-	-	CASSHPLGGDTQYF	TGCGCCAGCAGCCATCCCCTCGGTGGGGATACGCAGTATTTT
TRBV28	TRBJ1-1	TRBD1	-	CASSAGGWTEAFF	TGTGCCAGCAGTGCAGGGGGTTGGACTGAAGCTTTCTTT
TRBV2	TRBJ2-4	TRBD1	-	CASSPPGQGLSKNIQYF	TGTGCCAGCAGCCCCCCGGGACAGGGTCTTAGCAAAAACATTCAGTACTTC
TRBV28	TRBJ1-5	TRBD1	-	CASSLPTGARYSNQPQHF	TGTGCCAGCAGTTTGCCGACAGGGGCGAGATATAGCAATCAGCCCCAGCATTTT
TRBV5-4	TRBJ2-4	-	-	CASSSGTGGAKNIQYF	TGTGCCAGCAGCTCCGGCACAGGCGGTGCCAAAAACATTCAGTACTTC
TRBV27	TRBJ2-1	-	-	CASSLKDASYNEQFF	TGTGCCAGCAGTTTAAAGGACGCTTCCTACAATGAGCAGTTCTTC
TRBV5-4	TRBJ2-1	TRBD2	-	CASILASGGSNEQFF	TGTGCCAGCATACTTGCTAGCGGGGGGTCAAATGAGCAGTTCTTC
TRBV7-9	TRBJ2-3	TRBD2	-	CASNGAGGTDTQYF	TGTGCCAGCAACGGAGCGGGAGGGACAGATACGCAGTATTTT
TRBV7-6	TRBJ2-1	-	-	CASSPSRERREQFF	TGTGCCAGCAGCCCAAGTCGGGAGCGACGTGAGCAGTTCTTC
TRBV18	TRBJ2-1	TRBD1	-	CASSPTGTVNEQFF	TGTGCCAGCTCACCAACAGGGACAGTCAATGAGCAGTTCTTC
TRBV30	TRBJ2-7	TRBD1	-	CACGAGGSYEQYF	TGTGCCTGTGGGGCAGGGGGCTCCTACGAGCAGTACTTC
TRBV28	TRBJ1-5	-	-	CASSFLVTKAGSNQPQHF	TGTGCCAGCAGTTTTTTAGTGACAAAGGCGGGGAGCAATCAGCCCCAGCATTTT
TRBV5-4	TRBJ2-7	-	-	CASSLGGQSSYEQYF	TGTGCCAGCAGCTTGGGGGGTCAGAGCTCCTACGAGCAGTACTTC
TRBV11-3	TRBJ1-1	-	-	CASSLGDTEAFF	TGTGCCAGCAGCTTAGGTGACACTGAAGCTTTCTTT
TRBV7-9	TRBJ2-5	-	once	CASSLAVRMRGVETQYF	TGTGCCAGCAGCTTAGCGGTTAGGATGAGAGGGGTCGAGACCCAGTACTTC
TRBV27	TRBJ2-7	TRBD1	-	CASSFLGQGDYEQYF	TGTGCCAGCAGTTTTTTAGGACAGGGGGACTACGAGCAGTACTTC
TRBV7-8	TRBJ1-6	-	-	CASSLVAGVSSPLHF	TGTGCCAGCAGCTTAGTGGCAGGGGTCAGTTCACCCCTCCACTTT
TRBV18	TRBJ2-7	TRBD1	once	CASRPGQDSYEQYF	TGTGCCAGCCGGCCAGGACAGGACTCCTACGAGCAGTACTTC
TRBV5-5	TRBJ1-2	-	once	CASSLGDNYGYTF	TGTGCCAGCAGCTTGGGAGATAACTATGGCTACACCTTC
TRBV5-1	TRBJ2-2	-	-	CASSSNAGELFF	TGCGCCAGCAGCTCGAACGCCGGGGAGCTGTTTTTT
TRBV6-6	TRBJ2-7	-	-	CASSYAKTYEQYF	TGTGCCAGCAGTTACGCTAAGACCTACGAGCAGTACTTC
TRBV6-5	TRBJ2-1	-	-	CASSGWGASSNEQFF	TGTGCCAGCAGTGGGTGGGGGGCTTCTAGCAATGAGCAGTTCTTC
TRBV6-5	TRBJ2-7	-	-	CASSRQAAYEQYF	TGTGCCAGCAGTAGACAGGCGGCCTACGAGCAGTACTTC
TRBV6-1	TRBJ2-7	TRBD2	-	CATQPGLAYEQYF	TGTGCCACACAACCGGGACTAGCTTACGAGCAGTACTTC
TRBV28	TRBJ1-1	-	-	CASSYGDGTEAFF	TGTGCCAGCAGTTACGGGGATGGGACTGAAGCTTTCTTT
TRBV7-9	TRBJ2-7	-	-	CASSLSGQSSYEQYF	TGTGCCAGCAGCTTATCCGGACAGAGCTCCTACGAGCAGTACTTC